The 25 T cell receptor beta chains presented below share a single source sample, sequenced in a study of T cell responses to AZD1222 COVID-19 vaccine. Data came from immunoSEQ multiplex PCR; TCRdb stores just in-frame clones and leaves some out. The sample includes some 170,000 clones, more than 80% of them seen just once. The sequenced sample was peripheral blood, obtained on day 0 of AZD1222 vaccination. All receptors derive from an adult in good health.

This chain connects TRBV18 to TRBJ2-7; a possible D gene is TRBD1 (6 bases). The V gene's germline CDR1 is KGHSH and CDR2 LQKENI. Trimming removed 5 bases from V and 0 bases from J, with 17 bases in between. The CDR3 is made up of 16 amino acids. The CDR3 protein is CASSAAGAGASYEQYF. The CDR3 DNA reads TGTGCCAGCTCAGCAGCAGGGGCCGGGGCCTCCTACGAGCAGTACTTC.

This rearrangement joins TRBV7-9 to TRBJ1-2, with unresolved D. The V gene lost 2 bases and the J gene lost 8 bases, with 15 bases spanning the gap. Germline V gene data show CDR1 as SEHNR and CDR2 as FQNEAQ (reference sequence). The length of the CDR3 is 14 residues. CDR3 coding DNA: TGTGCCAGCAGCTTAACGAGGAACCTTTGGGGCTACACCTTC. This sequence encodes CASSLTRNLWGYTF.

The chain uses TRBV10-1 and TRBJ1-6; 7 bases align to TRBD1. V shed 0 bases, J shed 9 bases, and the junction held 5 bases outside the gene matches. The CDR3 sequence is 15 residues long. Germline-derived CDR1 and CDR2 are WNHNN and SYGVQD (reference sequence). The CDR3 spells CASSESSGGRSPLHF. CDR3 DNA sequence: TGCGCCAGCAGTGAGTCTTCAGGGGGGCGTTCACCCCTCCACTTT.

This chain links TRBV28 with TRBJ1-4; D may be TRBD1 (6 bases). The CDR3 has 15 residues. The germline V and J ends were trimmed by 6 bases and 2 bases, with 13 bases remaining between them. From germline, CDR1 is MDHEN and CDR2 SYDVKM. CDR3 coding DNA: TGTGCCAGCAGCGCCGGGGGGCAGACTAATGAAAAACTGTTTTTT. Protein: CASSAGGQTNEKLFF.

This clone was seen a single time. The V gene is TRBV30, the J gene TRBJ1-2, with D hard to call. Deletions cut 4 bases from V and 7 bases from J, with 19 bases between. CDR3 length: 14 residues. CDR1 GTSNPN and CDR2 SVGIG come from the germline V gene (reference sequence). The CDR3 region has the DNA TGTGCCTGGACGGCCACACCGATCTTACGTGGCTACACCTTC. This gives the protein CAWTATPILRGYTF.

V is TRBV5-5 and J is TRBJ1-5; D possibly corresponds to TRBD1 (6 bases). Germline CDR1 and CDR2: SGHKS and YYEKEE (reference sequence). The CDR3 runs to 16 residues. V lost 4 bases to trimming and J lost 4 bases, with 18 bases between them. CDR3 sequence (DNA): TGTGCCAGCAGCGCCTACTTGGGGGCAGGGAATCAGCCCCAGCATTTT. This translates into CASSAYLGAGNQPQHF. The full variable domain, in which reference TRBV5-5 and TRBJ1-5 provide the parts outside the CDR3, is DAGVTQSPTHLIKTRGQQVTLRCSPISGHKSVSWYQQVLGQGPQFIFQYYEKEERGRGNFPDRFSARQFPNYSSELNVNALLLGDSALYLCASSAYLGAGNQPQHFGDGTRLSIL.

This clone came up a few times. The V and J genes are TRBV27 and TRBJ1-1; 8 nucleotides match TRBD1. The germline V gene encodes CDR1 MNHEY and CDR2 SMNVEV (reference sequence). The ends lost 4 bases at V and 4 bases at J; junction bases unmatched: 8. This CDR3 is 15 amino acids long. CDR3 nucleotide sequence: TGTGCCAGCAGTTCCCGGACAGGGTTGGGCACTGAAGCTTTCTTT. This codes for CASSSRTGLGTEAFF.

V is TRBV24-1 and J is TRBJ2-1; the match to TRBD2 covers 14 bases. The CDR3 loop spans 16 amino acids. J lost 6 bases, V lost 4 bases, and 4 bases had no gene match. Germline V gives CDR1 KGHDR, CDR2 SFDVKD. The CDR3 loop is CATSEAGTSGGNEQFF. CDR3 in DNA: TGTGCCACCAGTGAAGCCGGGACTAGCGGGGGCAATGAGCAGTTCTTC.

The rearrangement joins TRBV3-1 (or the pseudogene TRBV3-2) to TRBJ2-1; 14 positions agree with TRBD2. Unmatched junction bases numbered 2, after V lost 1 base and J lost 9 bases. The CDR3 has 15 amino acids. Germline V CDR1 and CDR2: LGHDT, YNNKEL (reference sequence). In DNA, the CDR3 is TGTGCCAGCAGCCAAGGGACTAGCGGGAGGAGTGAGCAGTTCTTC. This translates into CASSQGTSGRSEQFF.

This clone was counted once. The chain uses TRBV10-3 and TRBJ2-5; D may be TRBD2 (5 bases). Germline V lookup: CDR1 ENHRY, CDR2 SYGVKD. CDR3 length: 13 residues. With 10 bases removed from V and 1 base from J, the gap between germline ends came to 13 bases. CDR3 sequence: CATRVALQETQYF. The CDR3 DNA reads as TGTGCCACGCGGGTCGCGCTCCAAGAGACCCAGTACTTC.

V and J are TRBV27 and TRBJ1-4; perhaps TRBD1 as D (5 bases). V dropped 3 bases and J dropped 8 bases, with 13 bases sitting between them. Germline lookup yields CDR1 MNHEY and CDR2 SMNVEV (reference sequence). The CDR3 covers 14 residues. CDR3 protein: CASSFKGWGEKLFF. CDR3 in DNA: TGTGCCAGCAGTTTTAAAGGGTGGGGCGAAAAACTGTTTTTT.

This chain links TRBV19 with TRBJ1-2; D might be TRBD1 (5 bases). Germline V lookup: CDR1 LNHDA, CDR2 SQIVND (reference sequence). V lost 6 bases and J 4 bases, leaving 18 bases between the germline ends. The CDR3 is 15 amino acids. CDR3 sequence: CASSSTGRTFYGYTF. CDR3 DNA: TGTGCCAGTAGCTCTACGGGACGGACGTTCTATGGCTACACCTTC.

The CDR3 bases are TGTGCCAGCTCAGGGACAGGGGACGACGAGCAGTACTTC. As protein: CASSGTGDDEQYF. This rearrangement joins TRBV18 to TRBJ2-7; TRBD1 aligns across 10 bases. Trimming cost V 5 bases and J 5 bases; bases outside gene matches: 3. The CDR3 is made up of 13 amino acids. CDR1 is KGHSH and CDR2 is LQKENI in the germline V gene.

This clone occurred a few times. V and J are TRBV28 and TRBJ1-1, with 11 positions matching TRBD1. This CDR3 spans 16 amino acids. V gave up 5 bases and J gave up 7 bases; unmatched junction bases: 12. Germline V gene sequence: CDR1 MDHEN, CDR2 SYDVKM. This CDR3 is CASSQMPGQGEGEAFF. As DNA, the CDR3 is TGTGCCAGCAGTCAAATGCCGGGACAGGGGGAGGGTGAAGCTTTCTTT. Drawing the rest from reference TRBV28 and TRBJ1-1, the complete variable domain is DVKVTQSSRYLVKRTGEKVFLECVQDMDHENMFWYRQDPGLGLRLIYFSYDVKMKEKGDIPEGYSVSREKKERFSLILESASTNQTSMYLCASSQMPGQGEGEAFFGQGTRLTVV.

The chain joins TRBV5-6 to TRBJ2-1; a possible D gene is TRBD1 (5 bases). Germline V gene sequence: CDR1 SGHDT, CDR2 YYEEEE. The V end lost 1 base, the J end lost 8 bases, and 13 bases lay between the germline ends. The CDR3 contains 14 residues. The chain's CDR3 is CASSLFPGPHEQFF. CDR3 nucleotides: TGTGCCAGCAGCTTGTTCCCAGGGCCCCATGAGCAGTTCTTC.

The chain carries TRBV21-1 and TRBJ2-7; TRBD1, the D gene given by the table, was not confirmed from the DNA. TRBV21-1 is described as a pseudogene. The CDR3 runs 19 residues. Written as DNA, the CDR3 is TGTGCCAGCAGCAAAGACGGGACAGTCAGGAATAGAGGGCCCTACGAGCAGTACTTC. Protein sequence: CASSKDGTVRNRGPYEQYF.

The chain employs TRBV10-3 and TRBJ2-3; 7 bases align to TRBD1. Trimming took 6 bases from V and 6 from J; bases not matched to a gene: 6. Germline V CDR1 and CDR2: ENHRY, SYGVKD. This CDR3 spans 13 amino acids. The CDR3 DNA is TGTGCCATCAGCGGACAGGTCGGCGATACGCAGTATTTT. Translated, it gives CAISGQVGDTQYF.

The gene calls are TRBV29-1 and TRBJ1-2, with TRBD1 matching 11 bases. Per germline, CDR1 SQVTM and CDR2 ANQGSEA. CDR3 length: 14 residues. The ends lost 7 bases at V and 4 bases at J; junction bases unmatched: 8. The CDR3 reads CSAEAGTGGYGYTF. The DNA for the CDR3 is TGCAGCGCGGAAGCCGGGACAGGGGGCTATGGCTACACCTTC.

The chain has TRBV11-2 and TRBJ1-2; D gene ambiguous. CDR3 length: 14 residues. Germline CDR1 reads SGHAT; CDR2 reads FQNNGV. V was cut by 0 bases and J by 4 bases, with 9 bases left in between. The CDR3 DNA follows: TGTGCCAGCAGCTTAGAACCAGGCCCCTATGGCTACACCTTC. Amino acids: CASSLEPGPYGYTF.

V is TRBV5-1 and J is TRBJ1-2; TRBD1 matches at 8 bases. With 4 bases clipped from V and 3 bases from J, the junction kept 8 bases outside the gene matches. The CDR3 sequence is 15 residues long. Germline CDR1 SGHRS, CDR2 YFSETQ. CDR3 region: CASSPRQGLDYGYTF. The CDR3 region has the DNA TGCGCCAGCAGCCCTAGACAGGGGTTGGACTATGGCTACACCTTC.

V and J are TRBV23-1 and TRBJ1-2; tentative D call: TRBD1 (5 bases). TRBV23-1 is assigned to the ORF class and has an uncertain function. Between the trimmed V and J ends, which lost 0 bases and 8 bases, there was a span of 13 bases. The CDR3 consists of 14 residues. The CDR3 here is CASSQSGGNQGYTF. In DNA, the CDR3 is TGCGCCAGCAGTCAATCCGGGGGGAATCAAGGCTACACCTTC.

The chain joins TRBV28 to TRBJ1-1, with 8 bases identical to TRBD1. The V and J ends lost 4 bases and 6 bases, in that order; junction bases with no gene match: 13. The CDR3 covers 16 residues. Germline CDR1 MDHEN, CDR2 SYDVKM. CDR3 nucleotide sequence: TGTGCCAGCAGTTCTTCAGGGGGCGCTCGGTTCGCTGAAGCTTTCTTT. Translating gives CASSSSGGARFAEAFF. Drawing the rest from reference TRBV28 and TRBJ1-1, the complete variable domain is DVKVTQSSRYLVKRTGEKVFLECVQDMDHENMFWYRQDPGLGLRLIYFSYDVKMKEKGDIPEGYSVSREKKERFSLILESASTNQTSMYLCASSSSGGARFAEAFFGQGTRLTVV.

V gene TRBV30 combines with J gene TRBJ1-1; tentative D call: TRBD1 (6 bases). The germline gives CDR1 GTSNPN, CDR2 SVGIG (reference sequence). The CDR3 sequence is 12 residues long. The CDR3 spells CVCGGPNTEAFF. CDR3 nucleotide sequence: TGTGTCTGCGGGGGGCCTAACACTGAAGCTTTCTTT.

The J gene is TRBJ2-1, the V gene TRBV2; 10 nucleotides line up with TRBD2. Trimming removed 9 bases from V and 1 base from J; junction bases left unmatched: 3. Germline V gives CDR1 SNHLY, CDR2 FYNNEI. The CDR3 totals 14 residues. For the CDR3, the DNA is TGTGCCAGACAGCGGGAGGGATCCTACAATGAGCAGTTCTTC. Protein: CARQREGSYNEQFF.

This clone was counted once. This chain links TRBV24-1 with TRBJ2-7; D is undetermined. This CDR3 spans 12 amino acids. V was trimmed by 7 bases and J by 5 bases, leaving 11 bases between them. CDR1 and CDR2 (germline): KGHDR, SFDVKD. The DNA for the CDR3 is TGTGCCACCAGGAAGATTTTCCACGAGCAGTACTTC. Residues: CATRKIFHEQYF.